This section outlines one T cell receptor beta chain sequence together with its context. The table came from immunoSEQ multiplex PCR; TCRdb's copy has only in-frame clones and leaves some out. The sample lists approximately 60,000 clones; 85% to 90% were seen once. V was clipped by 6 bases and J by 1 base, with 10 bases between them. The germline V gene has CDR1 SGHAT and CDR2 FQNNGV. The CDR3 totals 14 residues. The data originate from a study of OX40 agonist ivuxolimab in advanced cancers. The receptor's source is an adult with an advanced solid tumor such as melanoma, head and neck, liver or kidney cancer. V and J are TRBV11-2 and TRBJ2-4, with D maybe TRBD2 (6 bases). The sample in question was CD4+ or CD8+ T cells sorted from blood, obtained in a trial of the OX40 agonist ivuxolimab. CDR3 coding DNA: TGTGCCAGCAGTTTCGCGGGGGCCAAAAACATTCAGTACTTC. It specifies CASSFAGAKNIQYF.